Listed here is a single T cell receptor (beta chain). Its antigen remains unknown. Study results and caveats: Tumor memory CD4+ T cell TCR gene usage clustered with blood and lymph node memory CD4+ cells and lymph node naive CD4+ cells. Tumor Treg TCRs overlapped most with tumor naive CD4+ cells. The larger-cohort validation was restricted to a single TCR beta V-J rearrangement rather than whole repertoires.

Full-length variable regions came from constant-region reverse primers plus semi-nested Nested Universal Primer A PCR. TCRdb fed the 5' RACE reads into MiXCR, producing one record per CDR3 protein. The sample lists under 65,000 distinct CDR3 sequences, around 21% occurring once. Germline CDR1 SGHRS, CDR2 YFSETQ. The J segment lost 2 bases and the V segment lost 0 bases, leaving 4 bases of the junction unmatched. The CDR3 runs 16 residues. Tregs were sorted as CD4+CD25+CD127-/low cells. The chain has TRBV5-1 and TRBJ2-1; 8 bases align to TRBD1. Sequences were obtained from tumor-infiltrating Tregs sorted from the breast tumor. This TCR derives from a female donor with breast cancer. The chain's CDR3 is CASSLANRGAYNEQFF. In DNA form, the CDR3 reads TGCGCCAGCAGCTTGGCCAACAGGGGGGCCTACAATGAGCAGTTCTTC. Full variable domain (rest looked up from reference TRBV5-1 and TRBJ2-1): KAGVTQTPRYLIKTRGQQVTLSCSPISGHRSVSWYQQTPGQGLQFLFEYFSETQRNKGNFPGRFSGRQFSNSRSEMNVSTLELGDSALYLCASSLANRGAYNEQFFGPGTRLTVL.